This TCR beta chain stems from a study of CXCR3-negative and CXCR3-positive naive CD8 T cells. Looking at the study overall: TRB reads totalled about 130 million, about 1.5 +/- 0.3 million per library. Study-level points and caveats: With CXCR3 expression partially decreased after cryopreservation, most assays relied on fresh PBMCs. Naive subsets showed comparable surface CD5, and TCR interaction strength was also inferred from TRB CDR3 physicochemistry.

Every individual CD8+ T cell subset underwent sorting in triplicate at 270,000 or so cells apiece. In the case of this clonotype: The antigen is undetermined.

5' RACE that incorporated UMI labels was used to prepare the TRB cDNA libraries. TCRdb re-called the 5' RACE reads, yielding one record per CDR3 amino acid sequence without DNA. The repertoire table contains approximately 70,000 distinct CDR3 sequences. The CDR3 contains 14 residues. Per the germline V gene, CDR1 is MDHEN and CDR2 is SYDVKM. The chain carries TRBV28 and TRBJ1-6. The origin of this receptor is a human donor in good health. Some clones in this sample may be carry-over from other donors' samples. Sequencing input: naive CXCR3- CD8+ T cells from blood. Specified subset: CD45RO-CCR7+CD27+CD95- naive CD8+ T cells lacking CXCR3 (TNR3-). The CDR3 protein is CASSFGEEDSPLHF.